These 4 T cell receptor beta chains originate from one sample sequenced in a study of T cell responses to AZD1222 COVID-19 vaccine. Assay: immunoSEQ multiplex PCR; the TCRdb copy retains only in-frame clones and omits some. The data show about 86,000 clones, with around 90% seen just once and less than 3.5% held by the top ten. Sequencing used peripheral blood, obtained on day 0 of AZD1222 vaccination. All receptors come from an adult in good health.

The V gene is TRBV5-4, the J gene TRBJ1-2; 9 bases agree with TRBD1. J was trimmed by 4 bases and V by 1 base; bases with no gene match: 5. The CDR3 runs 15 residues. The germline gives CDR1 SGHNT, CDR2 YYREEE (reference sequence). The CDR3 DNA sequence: TGTGCCAGCAGCTTGCGGACAGGGGTGGGCTATGGCTACACCTTC. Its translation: CASSLRTGVGYGYTF.

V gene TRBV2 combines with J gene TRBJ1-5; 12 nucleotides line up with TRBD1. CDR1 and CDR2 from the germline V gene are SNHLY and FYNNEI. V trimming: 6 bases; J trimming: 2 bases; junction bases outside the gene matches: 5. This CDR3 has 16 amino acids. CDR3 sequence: CASSGTGGSGNQPQHF. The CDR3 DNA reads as TGTGCCAGCAGCGGGACAGGGGGCAGTGGCAATCAGCCCCAGCATTTT.

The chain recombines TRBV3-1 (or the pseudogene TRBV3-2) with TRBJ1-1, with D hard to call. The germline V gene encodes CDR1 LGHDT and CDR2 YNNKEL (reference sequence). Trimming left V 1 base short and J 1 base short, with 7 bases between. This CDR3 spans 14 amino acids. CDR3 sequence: CASSQGHPNTEAFF. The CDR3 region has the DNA TGTGCCAGCAGCCAAGGGCACCCGAACACTGAAGCTTTCTTT.

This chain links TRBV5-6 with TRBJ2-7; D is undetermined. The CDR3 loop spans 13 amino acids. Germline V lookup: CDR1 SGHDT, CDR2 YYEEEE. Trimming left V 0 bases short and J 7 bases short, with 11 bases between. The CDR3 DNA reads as TGTGCCAGCAGCTTGGATGGAGTGGTTGAGCAGTACTTC. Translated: CASSLDGVVEQYF.